The 29 T cell receptor delta chains listed next were all sequenced from one sample in a study of γδ T cells in repeated Plasmodium falciparum infection. TCRdb re-identified clones in the multiplex PCR reads via CATT. The table has tens of thousands of delta-chain clones, approximately 1.5% seen once; the top ten hold under 9.5%. Flow sorting of PBMC yielded separate Vgamma9/Vdelta2+ and Vdelta2-negative gammadelta T cell populations for bulk repertoire analysis. Source material: gamma-delta T cells from blood. The source of these receptors is a pool of human donors (malaria-infected and uninfected, not separated).

This clone has a count of ten or more. A far larger clone is one nucleotide away, so this likely arose from a read error. Within the sample, other DNA sequences also encode this same CDR3. The rearrangement joins TRDV2 to TRDJ1; D not resolved. Germline V gene sequence: CDR1 GEAIGNYY, CDR2 EKD. The V end was cut by 0 bases, the J end by 0 bases, with 16 bases between. CDR3 length: 17 amino acids. The CDR3 bases are TGTGCCTGTGACACCGCCGGGGTCCTCCGGTACACCGATAAACTCATCTTT. It yields the protein CACDTAGVLRYTDKLIF.

This clone was detected only a few times. The protein given by TCRdb reflects a much larger clone and differs at residue 18 from this DNA's translation, likely from a read error; the protein shown is the DNA's translation. This chain links TRDV1 with TRDJ1, with 12 bases aligning to TRDD3. The J gene was not available in TCRdb and was assigned here by matching the DNA to germline segments. The germline V gene has CDR1 TSWWSYY and CDR2 QGS. There are 22 residues in the CDR3. The CDR3, as DNA: TGTGCTCTTGGGGAATGGTCATGGGTGGATATGACTGGGGGATACCCCACCTATAAACTCATCTTT. Its translation: CALGEWSWVDMTGGYPTYKLIF.

This clone was detected a few times. The protein that TCRdb holds for this DNA derives from a much larger clone and differs from the translated DNA at residue 8, which likely indicates a read error; the protein shown here is translated from the DNA. The chain carries TRDV3 and TRDJ1; 10 positions match TRDD3. CDR3 size: 17 residues. The V gene end was trimmed by 2 bases and the J gene end by 0 bases; junction bases not matched to a gene: 12. CDR1 TVYSNPD and CDR2 GDNSRS come from the germline V gene (reference sequence). In nucleotides, the CDR3 is TGTGCCTTTCGGTGGGGGATACACTTTCCGTACACCGATAAACTCATCTTT. Translation gives CAFRWGIHFPYTDKLIF.

With respect to this clone: The protein recorded in TCRdb matches a much larger clone and deviates from this DNA's translation at residue 4, suggesting a read error; the protein here is obtained by translating the DNA. The chain is built from TRDV1 and TRDJ1; D gene uncertain. The J gene is not listed in TCRdb, so it was assigned here from a DNA match to germline. Per the germline V gene, CDR1 is TSWWSYY and CDR2 is QGS. CDR3 size: 15 residues. The CDR3 bases are TGTGCTCTTAGGGAACTTCATAAGTACACCGATAAACTCATCTTT. Encoded protein: CALRELHKYTDKLIF.

Turning to this clone: This sequence may be a read error, since a much larger clone differs from it by one base. Other DNA sequences within the sample encode an identical CDR3. This sequence joins TRDV1 and TRDJ2; a possible D gene is TRDD2 (5 bases). No J gene is reported in TCRdb; it was inferred here by comparing the DNA with germline. Germline V gene sequence: CDR1 TSWWSYY, CDR2 QGS. The CDR3 contains 19 residues. The CDR3 loop is CALGVPLRSGRGLTAQLFF. The CDR3 coding sequence is TGTGCTCTCGGGGTTCCTCTTCGAAGCGGTCGTGGCCTGACAGCACAACTCTTCTTT.

Many counts were recorded for this clone. TCRdb shows a much larger clone's protein in place of this DNA's translation, and the two differ at residue 4, likely through a read error; the protein shown is translated from the DNA. This chain uses TRDV2 with TRDJ1; D possibly corresponds to TRDD3 (5 bases). Assignment of the J gene here rests on matching the DNA to germline, because TCRdb gives none. The CDR3 is made up of 16 amino acids. Germline assignment: CDR1 GEAIGNYY and CDR2 EKD. V was shortened by 5 bases and J by 0 bases, with 18 bases between the two germline ends. This CDR3 is CACGGGGYNHTDKLIF. Written as DNA, the CDR3 is TGTGCCTGTGGAGGGGGGGGTTACAATCACACCGATAAACTCATCTTT.

This clone was seen at least ten times. Other DNA sequences within the sample encode an identical CDR3. The V call is TRDV1, the J call TRDJ1; 9 bases fit TRDD3. Trimming cost V 2 bases and J 0 bases; bases outside gene matches: 19. Germline V gene sequence: CDR1 TSWWSYY, CDR2 QGS. The CDR3 spans 21 residues. The CDR3 reads CALGETTGLLWGIRYTDKLIF. CDR3 in DNA: TGTGCTCTTGGGGAAACCACCGGCCTTCTTTGGGGGATAAGGTACACCGATAAACTCATCTTT.

As for this clone: A far larger clone is one base from this, pointing to a likely read error. The same CDR3 can be traced to other DNA sequences in this sample. The V gene call reads TRDV2; no J gene was called; TRDD3 is the table's D call and was not checked against the DNA. This CDR3 contains 21 residues. From germline, CDR1 is GEAIGNYY and CDR2 EKD. For the CDR3, the DNA is TGTGCCTGTGACCCTGTACTGGGGGATACGCGCGTACAATCTTACACCGATAAACTCATCTTC. Protein sequence: CACDPVLGDTRVQSYTDKLIF.

This clone was seen a few times. The chain links TRDV1 to TRDJ1; D is uncertain. TCRdb records no J gene; here it was assigned by comparing the DNA to germline. Germline CDR1 and CDR2: TSWWSYY and QGS. V lost 4 bases, J lost 1 base, and 16 bases lay in between. The CDR3 is 16 amino acids. The CDR3 sequence: CALGAPPPTPTDKLIF. Written as DNA, the CDR3 is TGTGCTCTTGGGGCACCTCCCCCAACACCCACCGATAAACTCATCTTT.

This clone was counted only a few times. The likely explanation is a read error, given a far larger clone one base away. The identical CDR3 is also encoded by other nucleotide sequences in the sample. The rearrangement links TRDV1 to TRDJ1; TRDD3 agrees at 9 bases. No J segment appears in TCRdb, so it was assigned here by matching the sequence to germline. J was trimmed by 10 bases and V by 0 bases; bases with no gene match: 42. The CDR3 consists of 26 residues. Germline lookup yields CDR1 TSWWSYY and CDR2 QGS. In nucleotides, the CDR3 is TGTGCTCTTGGGGAACTGTCCTGGCCTTCTCTCCCAGACCTCCCGTACTGGGGGACGGTTTGGAATGGACTCATCTTT. Protein sequence: CALGELSWPSLPDLPYWGTVWNGLIF.

With respect to this clone: TCRdb lists the protein of a much larger clone for this DNA, which differs at residue 7, so this is likely a read error; the protein given here is translated from the DNA itself. The genes are TRDV3 and TRDJ1, with 10 bases identical to TRDD3. Germline matching of the DNA provided the J gene here, since TCRdb leaves it blank. V lost 5 bases, J lost 2 bases, and 20 bases stayed unmatched. Germline loops: CDR1 TVYSNPD, CDR2 GDNSRS (reference sequence). The CDR3 contains 18 residues. The CDR3 DNA reads TGTGCCCCACTTCCGCTACCTACTGGGGGATTAGGAACCGATAAACTCATCTTT. Encoded protein: CAPLPLPTGGLGTDKLIF.

On this clone itself: The protein that TCRdb holds for this DNA derives from a much larger clone and differs from the translated DNA at residue 14, which likely indicates a read error; the protein shown here is translated from the DNA. The CDR3 is CALGVWGLPKIWHGDNTDKLIF. For the CDR3, the DNA is TGTGCTCTTGGGGTTTGGGGCCTTCCTAAGATATGGCACGGCGACAACACCGATAAACTCATCTTT. The genes are TRDV1 and TRDJ1; 8 nucleotides line up with TRDD2. Per the germline V gene, CDR1 is TSWWSYY and CDR2 is QGS. V dropped 4 bases and J dropped 0; count of bases not matched to a gene: 25. This CDR3 spans 22 amino acids.

Concerning this clone itself: The protein TCRdb gives is from a much larger clone and does not agree with this DNA's translation at residue 14, likely a read error; the protein shown here comes from the DNA. In DNA, the CDR3 is TGTGCTCTTGGGATCGAACAGCCCGCATACACCGATAAACGCATCTTT. Its translation: CALGIEQPAYTDKRIF. Called V gene: TRDV1; the J gene was not called; the DNA was not used to check the table's D call, TRDD3. Germline CDR1 is TSWWSYY and CDR2 is QGS. CDR3 length equals 16 residues.

This clone appeared a few times. Translating this DNA gives a protein that differs at residue 17 from the TCRdb one, which belongs to a much larger clone; a read error is likely, and the protein shown is this translation. This chain uses TRDV2 with TRDJ1; TRDD3 matches 12 bases. CDR3 size: 19 residues. The germline gives CDR1 GEAIGNYY, CDR2 EKD. CDR3 DNA: TGTGCCTGTGACACACTCCGAGTACTGGGGGATACTTCTGGCGATAAACACATCTTT. Translating gives CACDTLRVLGDTSGDKHIF.

The table lists this clone with many counts. The chain couples TRDV1 to TRDJ1, with 9 nucleotides matching TRDD3. Germline CDR1 reads TSWWSYY; CDR2 reads QGS. The CDR3 has 27 residues. V lost 2 bases, J lost 0 bases, and 37 bases stayed unmatched. The CDR3 DNA reads TGTGCTCTTGGGGAATGTCGGGGATACGGCGCTAATAGAATCGAACCAACCCTCCTGTACGACACCGATAAACTCATCTTT. Translation gives CALGECRGYGANRIEPTLLYDTDKLIF.

This clone was picked up many times. This sequence is one base from a far larger clone and is likely a read error. Other nucleotide sequences from this sample produce the same CDR3. The chain joins TRDV1 to TRDJ1; 7 bases agree with TRDD3. Germline lookup yields CDR1 TSWWSYY and CDR2 QGS. This CDR3 region has 17 residues. The CDR3 sequence: CALGEELGLRATDKLIF. DNA of the CDR3: TGTGCTCTTGGGGAAGAACTGGGGCTTAGGGCCACCGATAAACTCATCTTC.

Notes on this clone: One base away lies a much larger clone, so this may be a sequencing read error. The chain uses TRDV1 and TRDJ1; 9 nucleotides line up with TRDD2. TCRdb offers no J gene call, so here the DNA was matched to germline to obtain one. The CDR3 length is 16 residues. Germline V gene sequence: CDR1 TSWWSYY, CDR2 QGS. The CDR3 loop reads CALGEFRRPSYVKLIF. The CDR3 bases are TGCGCTCTTGGGGAATTTCGACGGCCTTCCTACGTTAAACTCATCTTT.

As for this clone: The protein in TCRdb stems from a much larger clone and differs at residue 15 from this DNA's translation, likely a read error; here the protein is translated from the DNA. The chain is built from TRDV1 and TRDJ1; TRDD3 matches 8 bases. TCRdb leaves out the J gene; it was filled in here by matching the DNA to germline. Germline values: CDR1 TSWWSYY, CDR2 QGS. The length of the CDR3 is 20 residues. With 5 bases clipped from V and 3 bases from J, the junction kept 23 bases outside the gene matches. The CDR3 sequence: CALGQLRLLGVTGYADKLIF. The CDR3 DNA follows: TGTGCTCTTGGGCAGCTACGTTTACTGGGGGTAACTGGGTACGCCGATAAACTCATCTTT.

With regard to this clone: It is likely a read error: a sequence one base away is far more abundant. The sample holds other DNA sequences that translate to the same CDR3. J is TRDJ1 and V is TRDV2, with D uncertain. The J gene, not given by TCRdb, was assigned here from a germline match of the nucleotide sequence. This CDR3 has 15 residues. The germline V gene encodes CDR1 GEAIGNYY and CDR2 EKD. The CDR3 protein is CACDTVGTSTDKLIF. CDR3 DNA sequence: TGTGCTTGTGACACCGTTGGGACGAGCACCGATAAACTCATCTTT.

This clone was seen only a few times. The protein TCRdb lists belongs to a much larger clone and differs from this DNA's translation at residue 17, which points to a read error; the protein shown is made from the DNA. V gene TRDV1 was called; the J gene was not; TRDD3 is the table's D call, not checked against the DNA. The germline V gene has CDR1 TSWWSYY and CDR2 QGS. The CDR3 runs to 19 residues. CDR3 sequence: CALGTSLYWGIRFTEKPIF. CDR3 DNA: TGTGCTCTTGGGACTTCACTGTACTGGGGGATTCGCTTTACCGAAAAACCCATCTTT.

This clone was seen more than once but under ten times. Translating this DNA gives a protein that differs at residue 15 from the TCRdb one, which belongs to a much larger clone; a read error is likely, and the protein shown is this translation. The gene calls are TRDV2 and TRDJ1, with 13 bases lining up with TRDD3. Germline CDR1 is GEAIGNYY and CDR2 is EKD. CDR3 length equals 20 residues. Trimming cost V 0 bases and J 10 bases; bases outside gene matches: 22. In DNA, the CDR3 is TGTGCCTGTGACACCGTAGACTGGGGGATACGTGCAGAGAAGAGGAATAGACTCATCTTT. This sequence encodes CACDTVDWGIRAEKRNRLIF.

This clone was seen only a few times. It differs at one base from a far larger clone, so likely a read error. Additional DNA sequences in this sample encode the identical CDR3. This chain joins TRDV1 and TRDJ1; D possibly corresponds to TRDD3 (6 bases). This CDR3 has 21 amino acids. Germline CDR1 TSWWSYY, CDR2 QGS. CDR3 loop: CALGESLTYMGARFLVDKLIF. DNA of the CDR3: TGTGCTCTTGGGGAATCTTTGACCTACATGGGGGCCCGTTTTCTAGTCGATAAACTCATTTTT.

In this sample, this clone turned up a few times. This may arise from a read error, as a much more abundant clone is one base away. The sample holds other DNA sequences that translate to the same CDR3. V and J are TRDV1 and TRDJ1; no definite D call. V was shortened by 2 bases and J by 4 bases, with 8 bases between the two germline ends. CDR1 TSWWSYY and CDR2 QGS come from the germline V gene. This CDR3 has 13 amino acids. The CDR3 bases are TGTGCTCTTGGGGAATTGGTCGGCGATAAACTCATCTTT. As protein: CALGELVGDKLIF.

This clone was detected many times. V gene TRDV1 combines with J gene TRDJ1, with D hard to call. The CDR3 totals 15 residues. From germline, CDR1 is TSWWSYY and CDR2 QGS. V was shortened by 5 bases and J by 2 bases, with 15 bases between the two germline ends. CDR3 sequence: CALGLQNGPTDKLIF. As DNA, the CDR3 is TGTGCTCTTGGGCTACAAAACGGTCCGACCGATAAACTCATCTTT.

This clone came up a few times. TCRdb's protein for this DNA is that of a much larger clone and differs from the translation at residue 4, likely a read error; the protein shown is the DNA translation. The chain recombines TRDV3 with TRDJ1; 10 bases are a match to TRDD3. TCRdb lists no J gene, so it was determined here by aligning the DNA to germline. The junction had 13 bases not matched to a gene; V was cut back by 0 bases and J by 3 bases. This CDR3 has 17 amino acids. Germline V gene lookup returns CDR1 TVYSNPD and CDR2 GDNSRS (reference sequence). In DNA, the CDR3 is TGTGCCTTTAGTTCCCTTTGGGGGATACAAAATCCCGATAAACTCATCTTT. Translated: CAFSSLWGIQNPDKLIF. The full variable domain, with the rest looked up from reference TRDV3 and TRDJ1, is CDKVTQSSPDQTVASGSEVVLLCTYDTVYSNPDLFWYRIRPDYSFQFVFYGDNSRSEGADFTQGRFSVKHILTQKAFHLVISPVRTEDSATYYCAFSSLWGIQNPDKLIFGKGTRVTVEP.

This clone has ten or more counts. This specimen includes other DNA sequences encoding the same CDR3. The chain joins TRDV1 to TRDJ1, with 11 bases aligning to TRDD3. The CDR3 loop spans 22 amino acids. Germline V gene sequence: CDR1 TSWWSYY, CDR2 QGS. The junction had 19 bases not matched to a gene; V was cut back by 1 base and J by 0 bases. CDR3 DNA sequence: TGTGCTCTTGGGGAACAGTACGGACCGTACTGGGGGATATCGGTCTACACCGATAAACTCATCTTT. Translation: CALGEQYGPYWGISVYTDKLIF.

Turning to this clone: This sequence is one base from a far larger clone and is likely a read error. The sample carries other DNA sequences with the same CDR3. The chain joins TRDV1 to TRDJ1, with TRDD2 matching 7 bases. This CDR3 spans 19 amino acids. CDR1 TSWWSYY and CDR2 QGS come from the germline V gene. J lost 5 bases, V lost 2 bases, and 20 bases had no gene match. DNA of the CDR3: TGTGCTCTTGGGGAAGCCTGCCTTCCTTACCCTCGGGGGGCTGATAAACTCATCTTT. Translation gives CALGEACLPYPRGADKLIF.

This clone was seen more than once but under ten times. The protein TCRdb gives is from a much larger clone and does not agree with this DNA's translation at residue 11, likely a read error; the protein shown here comes from the DNA. The chain combines TRDV3 with TRDJ1, with 9 bases that match TRDD3. The CDR3 sequence is 21 residues long. J gave up 3 bases and V 2 bases, and 28 bases lay outside the gene matches. The germline V gene has CDR1 TVYSNPD and CDR2 GDNSRS (reference sequence). CDR3 in DNA: TGTGCCTTTGAGCCGACCTGGGGGATTAAGGTCACTTCGCGGGCTTCCGATAAACTCATCTTT. It translates to CAFEPTWGIKVTSRASDKLIF.

The chain joins TRDV1 to TRDJ1, with D maybe TRDD3 (5 bases). Trimming stripped 3 bases from V and 1 base from J, with 15 bases between. Germline CDR1 and CDR2: TSWWSYY and QGS. The CDR3 consists of 16 residues. In DNA, the CDR3 is TGTGCTCTTGGGGATAGGAGGTTGGGGCCCACCGATAAACTCATCTTT. This codes for CALGDRRLGPTDKLIF.